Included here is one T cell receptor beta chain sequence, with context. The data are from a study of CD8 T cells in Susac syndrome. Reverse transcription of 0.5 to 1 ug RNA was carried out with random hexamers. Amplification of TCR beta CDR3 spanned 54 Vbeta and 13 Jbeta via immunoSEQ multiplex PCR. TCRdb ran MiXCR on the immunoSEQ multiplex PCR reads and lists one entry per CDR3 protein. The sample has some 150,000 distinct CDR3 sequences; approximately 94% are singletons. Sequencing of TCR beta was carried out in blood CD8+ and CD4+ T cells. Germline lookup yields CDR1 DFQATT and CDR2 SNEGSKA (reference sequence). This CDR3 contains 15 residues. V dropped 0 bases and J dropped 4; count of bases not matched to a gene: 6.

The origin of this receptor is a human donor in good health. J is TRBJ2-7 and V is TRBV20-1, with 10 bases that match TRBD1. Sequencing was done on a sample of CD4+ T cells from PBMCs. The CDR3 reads CSARDGGQGVYEQYF. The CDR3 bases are TGCAGTGCTAGAGATGGAGGACAGGGGGTTTACGAGCAGTACTTC.